Presented here are 3 T cell receptor beta chains from one specimen sequenced in a study of cytomegalovirus exposure and HLA in healthy donors. The PCR used 60 Vbeta and 13 Jbeta primers. Some clones are missing from TCRdb's copy, which holds only in-frame ones; the method was immunoSEQ multiplex PCR. Here the sample spans some 130,000 clones, 65% to 80% being singletons. Sequenced sample: PBMCs. The receptor source for this set is a male donor in good health and CMV-seronegative.

The chain joins TRBV30 to TRBJ2-1; 11 bases match TRBD2. Germline-derived CDR1 and CDR2 are GTSNPN and SVGIG (reference sequence). This CDR3 has 14 amino acids. The J segment lost 11 bases and the V segment lost 0 bases, leaving 6 bases of the junction unmatched. CDR3 nucleotides: TGTGCCTGGAGTGTAAGCGGGACTAGCGGACAGCAGTTCTTC. It translates to CAWSVSGTSGQQFF.

The chain employs TRBV5-1 and TRBJ1-2, with D perhaps matching TRBD1 (6 bases). Trimming left V 0 bases short and J 0 bases short, with 12 bases between. The V gene's germline CDR1 is SGHRS and CDR2 YFSETQ. This CDR3 region has 16 residues. The CDR3 region is CASSLEGGRPNYGYTF. The CDR3 coding sequence is TGCGCCAGCAGCTTGGAGGGGGGGCGGCCTAACTATGGCTACACCTTC. Variable domain in full (rest from reference TRBV5-1 and TRBJ1-2): KAGVTQTPRYLIKTRGQQVTLSCSPISGHRSVSWYQQTPGQGLQFLFEYFSETQRNKGNFPGRFSGRQFSNSRSEMNVSTLELGDSALYLCASSLEGGRPNYGYTFGSGTRLTVV.

As regards this clone: At one end the junction does not follow the germline gene, possibly because of a read error. The CDR3 DNA reads as TGTGCCACCAGTGGGGAGGACAGGTCCTCCTACGAGCAGTACTTC. Translating gives CATSGEDRSSYEQYF. The chain recombines TRBV10-3 with TRBJ2-7; D possibly corresponds to TRBD1 (7 bases). Looked up from germline, CDR1 is ENHRY and CDR2 is SYGVKD. The CDR3 has 15 residues.